These 16 T cell receptor beta chains were all obtained from the same sample, sequenced in a study of shared clonotypes between healthy human individuals. TCRdb's copy holds only in-frame clones and misses some; the assay was immunoSEQ multiplex PCR. Of about 120,000 clones in the sample, around 68% were seen once. The sequencing input was memory CD8+ T cells sorted from blood. Subset described: CD45RO+ cells pooled with CCR7-negative TemRA cells. The receptors stem from a woman aged 25 to 45 in good health.

The V and J genes are TRBV5-8 and TRBJ2-7, with D possibly matching TRBD2 (5 bases). In germline, CDR1 is SGHTS, CDR2 YDEGEE. The CDR3 covers 14 residues. Trimming left V 2 bases short and J 5 bases short, with 14 bases between. CDR3 sequence: CASSFQSAVDEQYF. The CDR3 bases are TGTGCCAGCAGCTTTCAATCAGCGGTCGACGAGCAGTACTTC. The entire variable domain, with the rest obtained from reference TRBV5-8 and TRBJ2-7, is as follows: EAGVTQSPTHLIKTRGQQATLRCSPISGHTSVYWYQQALGLGLQFLLWYDEGEERNRGNFPPRFSGRQFPNYSSELNVNALELEDSALYLCASSFQSAVDEQYFGPGTRLTVT.

In this sample, this clone turned up once. The chain uses TRBV15 and TRBJ2-1; 7 nucleotides agree with TRBD2. With 1 base clipped from V and 4 bases from J, the junction kept 7 bases outside the gene matches. The germline CDR1 and CDR2 sequences are LNHNV and YYDKDF (reference sequence). The CDR3 spans 16 residues. This chain's CDR3 is CATSRGGGRGYNEQFF. Written as DNA, the CDR3 is TGTGCCACCAGCAGAGGAGGAGGGAGGGGATACAATGAGCAGTTCTTC.

J is TRBJ2-7 and V is TRBV27; TRBD2 aligns across 10 bases. Trimming removed 4 bases from V and 3 bases from J; junction bases left unmatched: 9. The CDR3 length is 16 residues. The germline V gene has CDR1 MNHEY and CDR2 SMNVEV (reference sequence). The DNA for the CDR3 is TGTGCCAGCAGTTCAGCTAGCGGGAGTAGGGGCTACGAGCAGTACTTC. This encodes CASSSASGSRGYEQYF.

V usage is TRBV19 and J usage is TRBJ2-1; D not resolved. Trimming stripped 1 base from V and 6 bases from J, with 10 bases between. Germline CDR1 is LNHDA and CDR2 is SQIVND (reference sequence). This CDR3 spans 14 amino acids. CDR3 sequence: CASSIGPWGNEQFF. The CDR3 coding sequence is TGTGCCAGTAGTATAGGACCCTGGGGCAATGAGCAGTTCTTC.

This chain joins TRBV5-6 and TRBJ1-1, with a possible D match to TRBD1 (5 bases). V shed 1 base and J shed 0 bases, with 16 bases lying between them. The CDR3 contains 17 residues. In germline, CDR1 is SGHDT, CDR2 YYEEEE. The CDR3 DNA reads TGTGCCAGCAGCTTGTCTCCCGGGGACGGAATGAACACTGAAGCTTTCTTT. Amino acids: CASSLSPGDGMNTEAFF. Using reference TRBV5-6 and TRBJ1-1 for the parts outside the CDR3, the full variable domain is DAGVTQSPTHLIKTRGQQVTLRCSPKSGHDTVSWYQQALGQGPQFIFQYYEEEERQRGNFPDRFSGHQFPNYSSELNVNALLLGDSALYLCASSLSPGDGMNTEAFFGQGTRLTVV.

J is TRBJ2-7 and V is TRBV5-8; D is possibly TRBD1 or TRBD2 (5 bases each). Germline CDR1 reads SGHTS; CDR2 reads YDEGEE. CDR3 length: 13 amino acids. Deletions cut 0 bases from V and 7 bases from J, with 11 bases between. The DNA for the CDR3 is TGTGCCAGCAGCTTGGCGGGGCCCCAGGAGCAGTACTTC. Residues: CASSLAGPQEQYF.

V and J are TRBV29-1 and TRBJ1-5; D uncertain. Looked up from germline, CDR1 is SQVTM and CDR2 is ANQGSEA. Trimming removed 7 bases at V and 2 bases at J, with 15 bases between. This CDR3 has 14 residues. The CDR3 coding sequence is TGCAGCGCCGGCGACGCGGGCGGCAATCAGCCCCAGCATTTT. It codes for CSAGDAGGNQPQHF.

The table lists this clone with many counts. Other DNA sequences of this sample code for an identical CDR3. The rearrangement links TRBV2 to TRBJ2-5; 10 positions agree with TRBD1. V shed 4 bases, J shed 5 bases, and the junction held 4 bases outside the gene matches. This CDR3 contains 14 residues. Per the germline V gene, CDR1 is SNHLY and CDR2 is FYNNEI. The CDR3 is CASSVGQGMETQYF. The CDR3 DNA sequence: TGTGCCAGCAGTGTGGGACAGGGGATGGAGACCCAGTACTTC.

The chain has TRBV5-4 and TRBJ2-3; D is perhaps TRBD2 (5 bases). CDR1 and CDR2 (germline): SGHNT, YYREEE (reference sequence). The CDR3 is made up of 20 amino acids. The V and J ends lost 5 bases and 1 base respectively, with 29 bases between them. CDR3 nucleotide sequence: TGTGCCAGCAGGAATTACACAGTTCAAACTTTACTCGGGGGCACAGATACGCAGTATTTT. Translating it yields CASRNYTVQTLLGGTDTQYF. The variable domain in full, with the rest retrieved from reference TRBV5-4 and TRBJ2-3, is ETGVTQSPTHLIKTRGQQVTLRCSSQSGHNTVSWYQQALGQGPQFIFQYYREEENGRGNFPPRFSGLQFPNYSSELNVNALELDDSALYLCASRNYTVQTLLGGTDTQYFGPGTRLTVL.

This clone was counted only a few times. The V call is TRBV5-6, the J call TRBJ2-7; perhaps TRBD2 as D (5 bases). Trimming left V 0 bases short and J 12 bases short, with 7 bases between. The CDR3 is 10 residues long. Germline values: CDR1 SGHDT, CDR2 YYEEEE. In nucleotides, the CDR3 is TGTGCCAGCAGCTTGGGTCGGGGGTACTTC. It encodes CASSLGRGYF.

The chain recombines TRBV7-9 with TRBJ1-2; a weak D match, TRBD1 (6 bases). This CDR3 spans 13 amino acids. The germline gives CDR1 SEHNR, CDR2 FQNEAQ (reference sequence). V dropped 1 base and J dropped 7 bases, with 10 bases sitting between them. Here the CDR3 reads CASSLGGARGYTF. The CDR3 DNA sequence: TGTGCCAGCAGCTTAGGGGGGGCTCGTGGCTACACCTTC.

This clone was found a few times. The chain has TRBV23-1 and TRBJ1-5; D is ambiguous. TRBV23-1 qualifies as an ORF whose function is uncertain. There are 13 residues in the CDR3. V lost 7 bases and J lost 5, with 12 bases in between. In DNA form, the CDR3 reads TGCGCCAGCACGATCCCTTCATATCAGCCCCAGCATTTT. It yields the protein CASTIPSYQPQHF.

This clone was found once. This chain links TRBV11-2 with TRBJ2-5, with 8 bases identical to TRBD2. Looked up from germline, CDR1 is SGHAT and CDR2 is FQNNGV. CDR3 length: 14 amino acids. The J segment lost 4 bases and the V segment lost 3 bases, leaving 4 bases of the junction unmatched. CDR3 protein: CASSFGREGETQYF. CDR3 DNA sequence: TGTGCCAGCAGCTTTGGACGGGAGGGAGAGACCCAGTACTTC.

The J gene is TRBJ2-1, the V gene TRBV5-1, with 12 bases identical to TRBD2. J lost 5 bases, V lost 2 bases, and 17 bases had no gene match. From germline, CDR1 is SGHRS and CDR2 YFSETQ. This CDR3 spans 20 amino acids. CDR3 region: CASSFWGTSGRTRRDNEQFF. CDR3 coding DNA: TGCGCCAGCAGCTTCTGGGGTACTAGCGGGAGGACCCGGAGAGACAATGAGCAGTTCTTC. The complete variable domain, with remaining parts taken from reference TRBV5-1 and TRBJ2-1, reads KAGVTQTPRYLIKTRGQQVTLSCSPISGHRSVSWYQQTPGQGLQFLFEYFSETQRNKGNFPGRFSGRQFSNSRSEMNVSTLELGDSALYLCASSFWGTSGRTRRDNEQFFGPGTRLTVL.

For the CDR3, the DNA is TGTGCCAGCAGTGACTCTGGAACCATAACTAGCACAGATACGCAGTATTTT. Translated: CASSDSGTITSTDTQYF. The J gene is TRBJ2-3, the V gene TRBV6-4; D unclear. Germline CDR1 and CDR2: MRHNA and SNTAGT. The V and J ends lost 0 bases and 0 bases respectively, with 13 bases between them. This CDR3 spans 17 amino acids.

The genes are TRBV6-6 and TRBJ2-3; D is unclear. The CDR3 contains 15 residues. Germline lookup yields CDR1 MNHNY and CDR2 SVGAGI (reference sequence). The V end lost 6 bases, the J end lost 6 bases, and 19 bases lay between the germline ends. The CDR3 DNA is TGTGCCAGCAGCCCGTATTGGGCCCTTTGGGATACGCAGTATTTT. As protein: CASSPYWALWDTQYF.